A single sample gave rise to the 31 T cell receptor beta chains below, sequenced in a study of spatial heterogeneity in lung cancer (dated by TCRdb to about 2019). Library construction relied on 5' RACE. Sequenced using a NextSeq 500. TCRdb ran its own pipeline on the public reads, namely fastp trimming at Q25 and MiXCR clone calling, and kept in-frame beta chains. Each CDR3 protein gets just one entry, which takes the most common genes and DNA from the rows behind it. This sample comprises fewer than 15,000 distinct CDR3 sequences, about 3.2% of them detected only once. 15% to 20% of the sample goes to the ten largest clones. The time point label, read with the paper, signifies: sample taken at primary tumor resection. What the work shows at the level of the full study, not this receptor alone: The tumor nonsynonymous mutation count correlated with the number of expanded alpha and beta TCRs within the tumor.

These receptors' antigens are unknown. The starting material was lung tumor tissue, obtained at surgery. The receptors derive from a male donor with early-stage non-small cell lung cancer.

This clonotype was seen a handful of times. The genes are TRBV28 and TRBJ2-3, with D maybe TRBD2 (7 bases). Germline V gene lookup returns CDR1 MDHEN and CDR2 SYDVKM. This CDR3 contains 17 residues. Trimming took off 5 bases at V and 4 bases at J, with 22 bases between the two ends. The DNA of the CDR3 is TGTGCCAGCAGTCCCACATGGGGGGGCGTTAGCGCAGATACGCAGTATTTT. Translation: CASSPTWGGVSADTQYF.

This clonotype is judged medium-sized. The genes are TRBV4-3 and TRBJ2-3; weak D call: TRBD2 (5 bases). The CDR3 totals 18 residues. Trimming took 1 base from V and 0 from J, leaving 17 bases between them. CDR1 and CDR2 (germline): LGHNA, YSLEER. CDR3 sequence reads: CASSQGSRAPSSTDTQYF. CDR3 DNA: TGCGCCAGCAGCCAAGGGTCGAGGGCACCTTCTAGCACAGATACGCAGTATTTT.

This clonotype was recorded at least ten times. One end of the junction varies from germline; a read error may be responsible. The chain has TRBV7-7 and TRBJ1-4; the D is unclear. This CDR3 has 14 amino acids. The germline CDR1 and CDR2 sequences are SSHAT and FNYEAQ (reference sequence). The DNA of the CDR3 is TGTGCTAGCAGCTTAACGGCCGATGATGAAAAACTGTTTTTT. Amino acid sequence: CASSLTADDEKLFF.

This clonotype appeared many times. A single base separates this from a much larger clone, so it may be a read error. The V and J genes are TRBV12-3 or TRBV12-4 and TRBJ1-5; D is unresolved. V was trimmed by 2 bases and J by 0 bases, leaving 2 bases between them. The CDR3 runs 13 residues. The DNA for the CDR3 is TGTGCCAGCAGTTTAAGTAGCAATCAGCCCCAGCATTTT. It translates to CASSLSSNQPQHF.

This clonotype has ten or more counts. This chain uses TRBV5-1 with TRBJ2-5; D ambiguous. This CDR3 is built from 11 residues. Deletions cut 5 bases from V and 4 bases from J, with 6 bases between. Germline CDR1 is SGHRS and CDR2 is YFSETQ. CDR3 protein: CASRGGETQYF. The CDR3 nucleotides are TGCGCCAGCAGGGGCGGAGAGACCCAGTACTTC.

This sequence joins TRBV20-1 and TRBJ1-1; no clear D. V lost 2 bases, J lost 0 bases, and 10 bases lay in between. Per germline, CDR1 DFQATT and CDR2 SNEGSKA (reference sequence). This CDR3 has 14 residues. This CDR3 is CSARSAGMNTEAFF. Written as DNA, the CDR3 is TGCAGTGCTAGATCCGCTGGTATGAACACTGAAGCTTTCTTT.

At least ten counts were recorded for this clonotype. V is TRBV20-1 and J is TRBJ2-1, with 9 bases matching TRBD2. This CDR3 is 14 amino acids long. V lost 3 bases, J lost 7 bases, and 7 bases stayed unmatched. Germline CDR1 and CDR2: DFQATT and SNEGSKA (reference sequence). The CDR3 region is CSASGGTSRNEQFF. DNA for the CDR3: TGCAGTGCTAGTGGGGGGACTAGCCGTAATGAGCAGTTCTTC.

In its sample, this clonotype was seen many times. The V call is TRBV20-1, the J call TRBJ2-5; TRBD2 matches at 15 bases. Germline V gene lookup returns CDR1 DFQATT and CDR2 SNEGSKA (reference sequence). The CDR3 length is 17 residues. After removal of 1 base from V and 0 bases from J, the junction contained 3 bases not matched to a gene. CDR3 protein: CSARGGLAGGHQETQYF. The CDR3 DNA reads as TGCAGTGCTAGAGGGGGACTAGCGGGGGGACACCAAGAGACCCAGTACTTC.

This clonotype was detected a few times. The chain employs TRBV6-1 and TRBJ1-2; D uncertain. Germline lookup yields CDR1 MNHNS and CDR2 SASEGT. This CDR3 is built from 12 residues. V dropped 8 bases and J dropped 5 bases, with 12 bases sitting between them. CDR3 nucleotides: TGTGCCAGCGCCTGGAGTTCTTATGGCTACACCTTC. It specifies CASAWSSYGYTF.

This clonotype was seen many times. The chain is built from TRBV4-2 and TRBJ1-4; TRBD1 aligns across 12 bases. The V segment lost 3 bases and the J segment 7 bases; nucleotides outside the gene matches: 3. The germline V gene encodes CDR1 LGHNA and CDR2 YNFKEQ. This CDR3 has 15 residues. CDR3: CASSHGTGGSEKLFF. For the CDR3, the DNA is TGTGCCAGCAGCCATGGGACAGGGGGCAGTGAAAAACTGTTTTTT.

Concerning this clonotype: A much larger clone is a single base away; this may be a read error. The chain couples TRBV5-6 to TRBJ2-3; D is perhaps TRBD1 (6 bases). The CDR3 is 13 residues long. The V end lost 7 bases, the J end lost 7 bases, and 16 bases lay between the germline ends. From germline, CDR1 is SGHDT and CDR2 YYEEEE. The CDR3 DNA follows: TGTGCCAGCGGCCCCGTCGGACAGAATACGCAGTATTTT. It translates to CASGPVGQNTQYF.

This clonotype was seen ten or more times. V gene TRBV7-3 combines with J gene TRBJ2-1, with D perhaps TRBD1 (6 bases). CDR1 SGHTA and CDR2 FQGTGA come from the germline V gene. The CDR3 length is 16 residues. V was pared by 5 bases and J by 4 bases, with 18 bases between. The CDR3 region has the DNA TGTGCCAGCAGCCTACAGTCGGGGACACCGTACAATGAGCAGTTCTTC. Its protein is CASSLQSGTPYNEQFF.

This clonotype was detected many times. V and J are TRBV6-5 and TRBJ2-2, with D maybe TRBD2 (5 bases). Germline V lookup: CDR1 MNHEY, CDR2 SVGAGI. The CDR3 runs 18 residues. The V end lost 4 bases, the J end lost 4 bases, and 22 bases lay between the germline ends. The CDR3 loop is CASSSRQGGYRITGELFF. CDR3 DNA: TGTGCCAGCAGTTCTCGACAAGGAGGTTATCGGATCACCGGGGAGCTGTTTTTT.

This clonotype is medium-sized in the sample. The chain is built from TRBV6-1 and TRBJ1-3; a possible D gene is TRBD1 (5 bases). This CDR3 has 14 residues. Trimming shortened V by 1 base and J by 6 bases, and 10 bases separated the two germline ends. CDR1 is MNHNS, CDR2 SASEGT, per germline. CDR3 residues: CASSEGRVLNTIYF. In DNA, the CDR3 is TGTGCCAGCAGTGAAGGCAGGGTTTTAAACACCATATATTTT.

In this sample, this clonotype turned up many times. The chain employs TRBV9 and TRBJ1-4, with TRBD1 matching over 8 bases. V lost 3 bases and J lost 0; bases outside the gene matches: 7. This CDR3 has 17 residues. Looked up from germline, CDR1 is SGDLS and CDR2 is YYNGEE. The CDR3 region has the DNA TGTGCCAGCAGCGAACGGACAGGGACTACAACTAATGAAAAACTGTTTTTT. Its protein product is CASSERTGTTTNEKLFF.

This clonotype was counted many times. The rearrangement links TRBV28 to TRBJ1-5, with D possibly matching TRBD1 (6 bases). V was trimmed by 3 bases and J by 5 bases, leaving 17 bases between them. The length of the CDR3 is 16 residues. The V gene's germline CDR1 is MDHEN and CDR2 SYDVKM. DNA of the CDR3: TGTGCCAGCAGTTTCCCCCCCCCCAGGGGCCATCAGCCCCAGCATTTT. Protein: CASSFPPPRGHQPQHF.

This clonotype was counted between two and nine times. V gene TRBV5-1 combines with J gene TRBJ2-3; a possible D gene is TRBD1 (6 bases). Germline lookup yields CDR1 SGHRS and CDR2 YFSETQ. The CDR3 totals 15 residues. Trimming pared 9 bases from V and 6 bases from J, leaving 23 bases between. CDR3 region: CATRRDTGPQDTQYF. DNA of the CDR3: TGCGCCACCCGCCGGGACACAGGCCCACAGGATACGCAGTATTTT.

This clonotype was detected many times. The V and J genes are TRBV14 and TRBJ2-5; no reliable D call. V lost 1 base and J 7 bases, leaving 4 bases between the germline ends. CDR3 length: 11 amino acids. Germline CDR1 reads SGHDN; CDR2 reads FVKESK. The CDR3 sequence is CASSQAGTQYF. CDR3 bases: TGTGCCAGCAGCCAAGCAGGGACCCAGTACTTC.

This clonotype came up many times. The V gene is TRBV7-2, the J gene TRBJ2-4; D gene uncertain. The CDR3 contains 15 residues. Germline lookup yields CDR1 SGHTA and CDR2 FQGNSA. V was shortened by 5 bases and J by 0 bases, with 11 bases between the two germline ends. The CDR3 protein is CASSRPDGAKNIQYF. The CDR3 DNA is TGTGCCAGCAGCCGCCCAGACGGAGCCAAAAACATTCAGTACTTC.

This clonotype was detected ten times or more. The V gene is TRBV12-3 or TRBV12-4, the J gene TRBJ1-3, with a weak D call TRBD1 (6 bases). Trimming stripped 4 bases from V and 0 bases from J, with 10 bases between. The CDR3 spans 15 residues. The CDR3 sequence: CASSSGANSGNTIYF. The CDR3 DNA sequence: TGTGCCAGCAGTTCAGGGGCCAACTCTGGAAACACCATATATTTT.

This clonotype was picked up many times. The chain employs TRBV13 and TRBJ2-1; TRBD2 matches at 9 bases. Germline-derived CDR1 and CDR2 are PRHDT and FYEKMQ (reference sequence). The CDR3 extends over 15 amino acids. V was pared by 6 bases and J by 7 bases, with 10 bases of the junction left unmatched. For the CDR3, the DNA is TGTGCCAGCAGAGCGCGGGGGGGGGCACAGAATGAGCAGTTCTTC. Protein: CASRARGGAQNEQFF.

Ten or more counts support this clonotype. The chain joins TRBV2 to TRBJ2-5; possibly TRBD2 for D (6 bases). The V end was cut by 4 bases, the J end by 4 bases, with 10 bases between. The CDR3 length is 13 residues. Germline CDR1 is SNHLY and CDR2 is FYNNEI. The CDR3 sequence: CASSGRGGETQYF. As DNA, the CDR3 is TGTGCCAGCAGTGGGAGGGGCGGAGAGACCCAGTACTTC.

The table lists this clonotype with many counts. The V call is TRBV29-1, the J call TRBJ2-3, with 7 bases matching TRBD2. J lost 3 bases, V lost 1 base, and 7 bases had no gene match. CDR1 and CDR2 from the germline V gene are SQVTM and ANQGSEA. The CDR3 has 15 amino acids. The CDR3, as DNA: TGCAGCGTTGAAGTGGGCGGGGGAGGGACAGATACGCAGTATTTT. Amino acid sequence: CSVEVGGGGTDTQYF.

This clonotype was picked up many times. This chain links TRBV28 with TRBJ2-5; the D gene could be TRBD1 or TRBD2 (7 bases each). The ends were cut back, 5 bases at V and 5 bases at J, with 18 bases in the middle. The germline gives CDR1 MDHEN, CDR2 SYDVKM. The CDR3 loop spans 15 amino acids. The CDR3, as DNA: TGTGCCAGCAGTATGTGGCAGGGGGGGACGGAGACCCAGTACTTC. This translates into CASSMWQGGTETQYF. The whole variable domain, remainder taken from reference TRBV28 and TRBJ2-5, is DVKVTQSSRYLVKRTGEKVFLECVQDMDHENMFWYRQDPGLGLRLIYFSYDVKMKEKGDIPEGYSVSREKKERFSLILESASTNQTSMYLCASSMWQGGTETQYFGPGTRLLVL.

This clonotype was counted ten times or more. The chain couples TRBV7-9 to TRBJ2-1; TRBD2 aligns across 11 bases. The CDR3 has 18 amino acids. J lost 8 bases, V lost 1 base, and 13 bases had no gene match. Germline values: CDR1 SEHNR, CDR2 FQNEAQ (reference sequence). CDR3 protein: CASSLGASSGGLRDEQFF. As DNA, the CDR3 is TGTGCCAGCAGCTTAGGAGCGTCTAGCGGGGGGCTCAGGGATGAGCAGTTCTTC.

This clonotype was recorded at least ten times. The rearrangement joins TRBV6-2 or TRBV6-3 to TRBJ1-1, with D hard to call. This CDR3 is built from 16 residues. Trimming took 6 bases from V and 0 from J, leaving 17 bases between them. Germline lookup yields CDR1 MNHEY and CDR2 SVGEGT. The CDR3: CASSPSWPNMNTEAFF. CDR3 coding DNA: TGTGCCAGCAGCCCGAGTTGGCCCAACATGAACACTGAAGCTTTCTTT.

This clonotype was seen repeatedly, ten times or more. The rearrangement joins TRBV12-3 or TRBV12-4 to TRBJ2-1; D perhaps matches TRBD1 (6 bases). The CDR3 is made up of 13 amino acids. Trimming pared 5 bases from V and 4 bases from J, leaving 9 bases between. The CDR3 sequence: CASSVGQYNEQFF. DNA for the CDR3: TGTGCCAGCAGTGTCGGACAGTACAATGAGCAGTTCTTC.

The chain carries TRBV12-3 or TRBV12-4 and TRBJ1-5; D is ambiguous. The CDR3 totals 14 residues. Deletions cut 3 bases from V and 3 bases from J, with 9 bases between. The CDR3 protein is CASSFQEPNQPQHF. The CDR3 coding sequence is TGTGCCAGCAGTTTTCAGGAGCCCAATCAGCCCCAGCATTTT.

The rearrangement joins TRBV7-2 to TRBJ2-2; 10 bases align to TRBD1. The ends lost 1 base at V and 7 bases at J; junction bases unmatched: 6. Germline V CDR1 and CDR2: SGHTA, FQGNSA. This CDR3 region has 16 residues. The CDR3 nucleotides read TGTGCCAGCAGCTTAGTTGGGACAGGGGTAATCGGGGAGCTGTTTTTT. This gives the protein CASSLVGTGVIGELFF.

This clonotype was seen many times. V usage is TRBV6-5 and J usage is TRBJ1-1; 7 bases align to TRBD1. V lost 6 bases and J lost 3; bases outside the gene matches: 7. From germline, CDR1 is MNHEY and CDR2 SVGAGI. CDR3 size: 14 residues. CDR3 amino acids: CASRRTGGDTEAFF. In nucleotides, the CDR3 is TGTGCCAGCAGGCGGACAGGAGGGGACACTGAAGCTTTCTTT.

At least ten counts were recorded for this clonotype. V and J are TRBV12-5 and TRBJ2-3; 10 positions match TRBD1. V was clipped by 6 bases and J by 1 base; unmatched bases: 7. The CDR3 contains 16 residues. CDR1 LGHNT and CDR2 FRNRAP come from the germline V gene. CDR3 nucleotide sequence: TGTGCTAGTGGACCCCGGACAGGGGGGGGCACAGATACGCAGTATTTT. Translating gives CASGPRTGGGTDTQYF.